Listed here are 18 T cell receptor beta chains from one sample, sequenced in a study of vaccination and CD4 T cells after COVID-19. No antigen has been identified for these receptors. Indicated treatment: roughly ten-day PBMC culture with coronavirus spike peptide pools or control peptides (ViraFEST assay). The Oncomine TCR Beta short-read assay was applied to DNA of cultured CD4+ T cells. MiXCR, run by TCRdb on the PCR reads, gives a single entry per CDR3 protein. The sample lists about 22,000 distinct CDR3 sequences, about half seen once, with roughly 9% in the top ten. The specimen was CD4+ T cells from blood, cultured in vitro. Receptors were obtained from a human donor who had recovered from COVID-19.

The chain uses TRBV7-4 and TRBJ2-7, with 7 bases lining up with TRBD2. This CDR3 is built from 15 residues. The V segment lost 4 bases and the J segment 2 bases; nucleotides outside the gene matches: 8. Per the germline V gene, CDR1 is SGHVT and CDR2 is SQSDAQ. CDR3 in amino acids: CASSSGGGVAYEQYF. The CDR3, as DNA: TGTGCCAGCAGCTCTGGTGGGGGGGTAGCCTACGAGCAGTACTTC.

V gene TRBV19 combines with J gene TRBJ1-5, with a possible D match to TRBD1 (6 bases). The germline CDR1 and CDR2 sequences are LNHDA and SQIVND (reference sequence). The CDR3 extends over 12 amino acids. Trimming removed 6 bases from V and 5 bases from J, with 8 bases in between. CDR3 region: CASSRQDQPQHF. The DNA for the CDR3 is TGTGCCAGTAGCCGACAGGATCAGCCCCAGCATTTT.

The rearrangement links TRBV20-1 to TRBJ1-5, with TRBD1 matching over 8 bases. Germline assignment: CDR1 DFQATT and CDR2 SNEGSKA (reference sequence). Unmatched junction bases numbered 8, after V lost 8 bases and J lost 5 bases. The CDR3 contains 13 residues. The CDR3 region has the DNA TGCAGTATTTTACAGGGGGGGGATCAGCCCCAGCATTTT. As protein: CSILQGGDQPQHF.

V and J are TRBV11-2 and TRBJ2-7; D might be TRBD1 or TRBD2, each matching 5 bases. V was cut by 2 bases and J by 3 bases, with 14 bases left in between. Germline-derived CDR1 and CDR2 are SGHAT and FQNNGV. This CDR3 contains 15 residues. The CDR3 nucleotides are TGTGCCAGCAGCTTATTCCCCGGGACCCTCTACGAGCAGTACTTC. It translates to CASSLFPGTLYEQYF.

This clonotype appeared a single time. The rearrangement joins TRBV28 to TRBJ2-5, with D perhaps TRBD2 (6 bases). The CDR3 sequence is 13 residues long. The germline V and J ends were trimmed by 5 bases and 2 bases, with 9 bases remaining between them. The germline gives CDR1 MDHEN, CDR2 SYDVKM. CDR3 protein: CASSVGLQETQYF. Here the CDR3 DNA reads TGTGCCAGCAGTGTGGGACTGCAAGAGACCCAGTACTTC. Combining the CDR3 with reference TRBV28 and TRBJ2-5 gives the whole variable domain DVKVTQSSRYLVKRTGEKVFLECVQDMDHENMFWYRQDPGLGLRLIYFSYDVKMKEKGDIPEGYSVSREKKERFSLILESASTNQTSMYLCASSVGLQETQYFGPGTRLLVL.

This chain connects TRBV20-1 to TRBJ1-1; TRBD1 agrees at 7 bases. Trimming removed 7 bases from V and 11 bases from J; junction bases left unmatched: 16. This CDR3 has 13 amino acids. Germline V gene sequence: CDR1 DFQATT, CDR2 SNEGSKA (reference sequence). This CDR3 reads CSVPRTQTGVAFF. CDR3 sequence (DNA): TGCAGTGTCCCCCGAACCCAAACAGGGGTGGCTTTCTTT.

The CDR3 loop reads CSARDSGRSGANVLTF. The CDR3 DNA is TGCAGTGCTAGAGATAGCGGCCGTTCTGGGGCCAACGTCCTGACTTTC. The rearrangement uses TRBV20-1 and TRBJ2-6; perhaps TRBD2 as D (6 bases). The ends were cut back, 0 bases at V and 1 base at J, with 10 bases in the middle. The CDR3 spans 16 residues. Germline V gene sequence: CDR1 DFQATT, CDR2 SNEGSKA (reference sequence).

The chain combines TRBV27 with TRBJ1-2, with a weak D call TRBD1 (6 bases). V was clipped by 3 bases and J by 4 bases, with 15 bases between them. Germline CDR1 MNHEY, CDR2 SMNVEV (reference sequence). This CDR3 has 15 amino acids. The CDR3 spells CASSFPEQGSYGYTF. CDR3 bases: TGTGCCAGCAGTTTTCCAGAGCAGGGGTCCTATGGCTACACCTTC.

The V and J genes are TRBV11-2 and TRBJ2-3; 15 bases fit TRBD2. With 5 bases clipped from V and 5 bases from J, the junction kept 8 bases outside the gene matches. The CDR3 extends over 17 amino acids. The germline CDR1 and CDR2 sequences are SGHAT and FQNNGV. The CDR3 nucleotides read TGTGCCAGCAGCCTCCTGGGACTAGCGGGAGGTAGAGATACGCAGTATTTT. As protein: CASSLLGLAGGRDTQYF. Full variable domain (outside the CDR3, taken from reference TRBV11-2 and TRBJ2-3): EAGVAQSPRYKIIEKRQSVAFWCNPISGHATLYWYQQILGQGPKLLIQFQNNGVVDDSQLPKDRFSAERLKGVDSTLKIQPAKLEDSAVYLCASSLLGLAGGRDTQYFGPGTRLTVL.

The rearrangement uses TRBV20-1 and TRBJ1-2, with D possibly TRBD1 on 5 matching bases. The CDR3 runs 15 residues. The V gene lost 0 bases and the J gene lost 2 bases, with 13 bases spanning the gap. Looked up from germline, CDR1 is DFQATT and CDR2 is SNEGSKA (reference sequence). CDR3 in amino acids: CSARDIRGANYGYTF. CDR3 DNA sequence: TGCAGTGCTAGAGATATCCGCGGGGCGAACTATGGCTACACCTTC.

The chain carries TRBV10-3 and TRBJ2-3, with D possibly matching TRBD2 (6 bases). Trimming shortened V by 8 bases and J by 0 bases, and 15 bases separated the two germline ends. CDR1 is ENHRY and CDR2 is SYGVKD in the germline V gene. CDR3 length: 15 residues. CDR3 loop: CAIGLRDSSTDTQYF. The CDR3 DNA is TGTGCCATCGGCCTCCGGGACTCTAGCACAGATACGCAGTATTTT.

This chain joins TRBV6-1 and TRBJ2-1; 10 positions agree with TRBD2. With 5 bases clipped from V and 9 bases from J, the junction kept 10 bases outside the gene matches. Per germline, CDR1 MNHNS and CDR2 SASEGT. The length of the CDR3 is 15 residues. The CDR3 region has the DNA TGTGCCAGCAGTACTCTAGCGGGAGAAGGGGGTGAGCAGTTCTTC. This codes for CASSTLAGEGGEQFF.

J is TRBJ1-2 and V is TRBV2; 9 bases match TRBD1. The CDR3 covers 15 residues. Germline V gene data show CDR1 as SNHLY and CDR2 as FYNNEI. With 4 bases clipped from V and 8 bases from J, the junction kept 11 bases outside the gene matches. CDR3: CASSGRGTGLSGYTF. For the CDR3, the DNA is TGTGCCAGCAGTGGGAGGGGGACAGGGTTGTCGGGCTACACCTTC.

J is TRBJ2-3 and V is TRBV19, with 10 bases that match TRBD2. The CDR3 is 14 residues long. The V segment lost 8 bases and the J segment 1 base; nucleotides outside the gene matches: 3. Germline assignment: CDR1 LNHDA and CDR2 SQIVND (reference sequence). CDR3 bases: TGTGCCAGTGGCAGCGGGAGGGGCACAGATACGCAGTATTTT. It specifies CASGSGRGTDTQYF.

The chain uses TRBV20-1 and TRBJ2-3, with 7 nucleotides matching TRBD2. Germline loops: CDR1 DFQATT, CDR2 SNEGSKA (reference sequence). J gave up 6 bases and V 6 bases, and 3 bases lay outside the gene matches. This CDR3 spans 11 amino acids. Here the CDR3 reads CSARLADTQYF. The DNA of the CDR3 is TGCAGTGCGAGACTAGCTGATACGCAGTATTTT.

This clonotype was picked up one time. The rearrangement joins TRBV9 to TRBJ1-6, with 7 bases matching TRBD1. The CDR3 spans 15 residues. V gave up 4 bases and J gave up 10 bases; unmatched junction bases: 11. CDR1 is SGDLS, CDR2 YYNGEE, per germline. This CDR3 is CASSMGQLRGSPLHF. The DNA for the CDR3 is TGTGCCAGCAGCATGGGACAGTTGCGGGGATCACCCCTCCACTTT.

This clonotype was counted only a few times. V is TRBV12-3 or TRBV12-4 and J is TRBJ2-7; the match to TRBD1 covers 8 bases. The CDR3 spans 13 residues. V lost 6 bases to trimming and J lost 2 bases; unmatched junction nucleotides: 3. This CDR3 reads CASSRDRTYEQYF. CDR3 DNA sequence: TGTGCCAGCAGCCGGGACAGGACCTACGAGCAGTACTTC.

There are a few counts of this clonotype. The rearrangement uses TRBV24-1 and TRBJ2-2, with TRBD1 matching 9 bases. CDR1 and CDR2 (germline): KGHDR, SFDVKD. The junction had 8 bases not matched to a gene; V was cut back by 4 bases and J by 6 bases. The CDR3 is 16 residues long. For the CDR3, the DNA is TGTGCCACCAGTGACCTGGGACAGGGAGGAGCCGGGGAGCTGTTTTTT. This codes for CATSDLGQGGAGELFF.